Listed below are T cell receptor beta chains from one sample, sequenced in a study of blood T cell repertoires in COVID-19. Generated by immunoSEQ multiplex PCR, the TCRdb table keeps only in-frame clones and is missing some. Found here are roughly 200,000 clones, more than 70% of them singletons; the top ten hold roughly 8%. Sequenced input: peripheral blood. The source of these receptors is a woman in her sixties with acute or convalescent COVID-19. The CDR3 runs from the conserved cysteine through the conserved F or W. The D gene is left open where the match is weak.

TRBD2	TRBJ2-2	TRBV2	TGTGCCAGCAGTGAACTAGCGGGATCGAACACCGGGGAGCTGTTTTTT	CASSELAGSNTGELFF
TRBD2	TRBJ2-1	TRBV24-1	TGTGCCACCAGTGATGCGGGGGGACCGGGGGGTGAGCAGTTCTTC	CATSDAGGPGGEQFF
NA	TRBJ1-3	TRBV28	TGTGCCAGCAGTTTAGTTCAGGTCTCTGGAAACACCATATATTTT	CASSLVQVSGNTIYF
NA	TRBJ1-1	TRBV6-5	TGTGCCAGCAGTAGCCCCCGTACTGGCACTGAAGCTTTCTTT	CASSSPRTGTEAFF
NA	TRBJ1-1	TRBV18	TGTGCCAGCTCACAAGGGCAGGGGAAGGTGAACACTGAAGCTTTCTTT	CASSQGQGKVNTEAFF
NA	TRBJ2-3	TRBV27	TGTGCCAGCAGTGCCCTGTCCCAGGGGACGCAGTATTTT	CASSALSQGTQYF
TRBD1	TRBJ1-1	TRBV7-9	TGTGCCAGCAGCCCGGGACAGGGATACACTGAAGCTTTCTTT	CASSPGQGYTEAFF
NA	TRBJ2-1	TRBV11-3	TGTGCCAGCAGCTTTAAACGGGAGAATGAGCAGTTCTTC	CASSFKRENEQFF
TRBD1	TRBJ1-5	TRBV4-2	TGTGCCAGCAGCCAAGGTCCAGGGGGGAGCAATCAGCCCCAGCATTTT	CASSQGPGGSNQPQHF
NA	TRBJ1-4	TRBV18	TGTGCCAGCTCACTCCCGTCCCCTACTAATGAAAAACTGTTTTTT	CASSLPSPTNEKLFF
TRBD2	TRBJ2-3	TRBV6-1	TGTGCCAGCAGTGAAACCCATTCTAGCGGTCCTAGCACAGATACGCAGTATTTT	CASSETHSSGPSTDTQYF
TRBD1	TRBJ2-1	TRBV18	TGTGCCAGCTCACCGGGGACAGGGTTGTTCTTC	CASSPGTGLFF
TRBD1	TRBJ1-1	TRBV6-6	TGTGCCAGCAGGGGACAGGTCCTGAACACTGAAGCTTTCTTT	CASRGQVLNTEAFF
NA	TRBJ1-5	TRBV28	TGTGCCAGCAGTTTATTGGCAGGGTCCCAGCCCCAGCATTTT	CASSLLAGSQPQHF
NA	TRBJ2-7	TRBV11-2	TGTGCCAGCAGCCAGGGTAGCAACTACGAGCAGTACTTC	CASSQGSNYEQYF
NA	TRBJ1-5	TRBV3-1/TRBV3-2	TGTGCCAGCAGCGGGACTCTTAGCAATCAGCCCCAGCATTTT	CASSGTLSNQPQHF
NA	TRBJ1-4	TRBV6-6	TGTGCCAGCAGTTCTCCCGGGTTTAATGAAAAACTGTTTTTT	CASSSPGFNEKLFF
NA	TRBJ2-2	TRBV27	TGTGCCAGCAGGCTAACGACAGTTACCGGGGAGCTGTTTTTT	CASRLTTVTGELFF
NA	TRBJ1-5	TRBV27	TGTGCCAGCAGTAGCGGACAGAGGGCCTTTATTCAGCCCCAGCATTTT	CASSSGQRAFIQPQHF
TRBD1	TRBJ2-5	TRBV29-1	TGCAGCGTTGAAACGCGGGACAGGGCGCAACGTAACCAGTACTTC	CSVETRDRAQRNQYF
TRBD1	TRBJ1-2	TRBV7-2	TGTGCCAGCAGCGCTACTCGGACAGGGGGTGGCTACACCTTC	CASSATRTGGGYTF
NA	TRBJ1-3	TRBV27	TGTGCCAGCAGTCCCTTGGGGGGGATAGGAGGAAACACCATATATTTT	CASSPLGGIGGNTIYF
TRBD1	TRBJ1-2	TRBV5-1	TGCGCCAGCAGCTTATCCGGACAGGGAAACTATGGCTACACCTTC	CASSLSGQGNYGYTF